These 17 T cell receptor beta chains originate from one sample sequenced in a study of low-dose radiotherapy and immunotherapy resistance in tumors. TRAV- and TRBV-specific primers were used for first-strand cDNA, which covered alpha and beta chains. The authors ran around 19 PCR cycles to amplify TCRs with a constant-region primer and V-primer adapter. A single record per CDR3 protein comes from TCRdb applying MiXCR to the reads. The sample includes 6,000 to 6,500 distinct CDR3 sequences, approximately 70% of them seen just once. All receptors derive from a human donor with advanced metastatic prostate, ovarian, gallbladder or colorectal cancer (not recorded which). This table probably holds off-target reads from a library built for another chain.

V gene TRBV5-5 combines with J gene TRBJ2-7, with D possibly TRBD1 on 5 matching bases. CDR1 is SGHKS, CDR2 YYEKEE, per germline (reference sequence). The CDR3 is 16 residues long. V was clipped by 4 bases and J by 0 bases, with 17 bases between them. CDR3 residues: CASSHPQGPFSYEQYF. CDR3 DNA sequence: TGTGCCAGCAGCCACCCCCAGGGTCCTTTCTCCTACGAGCAGTACTTC.

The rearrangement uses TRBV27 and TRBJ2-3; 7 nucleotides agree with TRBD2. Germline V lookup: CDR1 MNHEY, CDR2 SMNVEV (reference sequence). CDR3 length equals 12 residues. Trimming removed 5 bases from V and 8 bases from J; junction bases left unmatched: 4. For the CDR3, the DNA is TGTGCCAGCAGTGCCCAGCGGGGTACGCAGTATTTT. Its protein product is CASSAQRGTQYF.

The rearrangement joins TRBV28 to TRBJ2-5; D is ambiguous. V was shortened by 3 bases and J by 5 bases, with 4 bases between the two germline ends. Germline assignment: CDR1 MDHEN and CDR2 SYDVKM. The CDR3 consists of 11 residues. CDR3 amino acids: CASSFWETQYF. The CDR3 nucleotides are TGTGCCAGCAGTTTTTGGGAGACCCAGTACTTC.

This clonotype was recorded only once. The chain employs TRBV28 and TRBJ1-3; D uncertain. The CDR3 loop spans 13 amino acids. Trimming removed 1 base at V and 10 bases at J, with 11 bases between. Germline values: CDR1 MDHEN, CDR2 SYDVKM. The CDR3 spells CASSLFAGWTIYF. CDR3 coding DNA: TGTGCCAGCAGTTTATTCGCGGGTTGGACCATATATTTT.

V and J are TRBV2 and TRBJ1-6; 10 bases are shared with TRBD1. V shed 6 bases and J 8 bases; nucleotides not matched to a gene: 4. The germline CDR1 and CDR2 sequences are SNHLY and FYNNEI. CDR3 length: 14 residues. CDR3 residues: CASSPGTGDSPLHF. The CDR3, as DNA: TGTGCCAGCAGCCCCGGGACAGGGGATTCACCCCTCCACTTT.

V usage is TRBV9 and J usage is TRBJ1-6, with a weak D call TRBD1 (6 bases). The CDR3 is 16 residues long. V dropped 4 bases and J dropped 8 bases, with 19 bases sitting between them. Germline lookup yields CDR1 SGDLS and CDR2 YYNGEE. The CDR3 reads CASSPRAQGRDSPLHF. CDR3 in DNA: TGTGCCAGCAGCCCCCGAGCACAGGGTCGGGATTCACCCCTCCACTTT.

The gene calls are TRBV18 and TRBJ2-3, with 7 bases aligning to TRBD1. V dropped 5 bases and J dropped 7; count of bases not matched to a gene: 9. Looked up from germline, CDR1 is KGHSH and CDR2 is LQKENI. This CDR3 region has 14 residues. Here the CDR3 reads CASSTAGTAYTQYF. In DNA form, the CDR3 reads TGTGCCAGCTCAACAGCCGGGACAGCTTATACGCAGTATTTT. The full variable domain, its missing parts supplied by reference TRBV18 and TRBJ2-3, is NAGVMQNPRHLVRRRGQEARLRCSPMKGHSHVYWYRQLPEEGLKFMVYLQKENIIDESGMPKERFSAEFPKEGPSILRIQQVVRGDSAAYFCASSTAGTAYTQYFGPGTRLTVL.

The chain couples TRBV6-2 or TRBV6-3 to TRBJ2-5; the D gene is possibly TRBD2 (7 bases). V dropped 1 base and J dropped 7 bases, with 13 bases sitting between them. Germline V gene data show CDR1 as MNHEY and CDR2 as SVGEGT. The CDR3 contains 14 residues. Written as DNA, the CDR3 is TGTGCCAGCAGTTACTACGAGGGAGGGGGGACCCAGTACTTC. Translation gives CASSYYEGGGTQYF.

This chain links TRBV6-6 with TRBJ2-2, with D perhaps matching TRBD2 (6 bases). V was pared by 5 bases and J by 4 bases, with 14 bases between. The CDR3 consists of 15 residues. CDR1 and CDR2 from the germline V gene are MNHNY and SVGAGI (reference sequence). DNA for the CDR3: TGTGCCAGCAGTGAAGCCGGAGGGTCCACCGGGGAGCTGTTTTTT. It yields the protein CASSEAGGSTGELFF.

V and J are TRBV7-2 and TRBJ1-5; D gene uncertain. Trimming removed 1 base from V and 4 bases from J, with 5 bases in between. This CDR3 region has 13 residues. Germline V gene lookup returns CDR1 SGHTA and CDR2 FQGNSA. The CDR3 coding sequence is TGTGCCAGCAGCTTAGTGGGGAATCAGCCCCAGCATTTT. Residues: CASSLVGNQPQHF.

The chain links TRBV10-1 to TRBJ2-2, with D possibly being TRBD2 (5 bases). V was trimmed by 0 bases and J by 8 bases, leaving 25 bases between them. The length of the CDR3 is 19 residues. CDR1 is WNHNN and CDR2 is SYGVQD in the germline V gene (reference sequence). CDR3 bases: TGCGCCAGCAGTGAGTCGACTCTGAATTGGGCGAGAGGGTCGGGGGAGCTGTTTTTT. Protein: CASSESTLNWARGSGELFF.

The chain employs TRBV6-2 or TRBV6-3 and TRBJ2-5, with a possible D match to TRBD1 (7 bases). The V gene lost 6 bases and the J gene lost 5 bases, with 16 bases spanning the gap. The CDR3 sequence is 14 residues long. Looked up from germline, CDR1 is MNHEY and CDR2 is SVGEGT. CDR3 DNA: TGTGCCAGCAGGGAGGGGACAGCGAGGGAGACCCAGTACTTC. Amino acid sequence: CASREGTARETQYF.

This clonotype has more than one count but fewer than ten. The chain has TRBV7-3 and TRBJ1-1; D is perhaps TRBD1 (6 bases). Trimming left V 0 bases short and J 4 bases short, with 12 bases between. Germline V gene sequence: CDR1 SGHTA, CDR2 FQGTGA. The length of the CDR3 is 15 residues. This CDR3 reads CASSLTGAGSTEAFF. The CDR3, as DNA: TGTGCCAGCAGCTTAACGGGGGCAGGGAGCACTGAAGCTTTCTTT.

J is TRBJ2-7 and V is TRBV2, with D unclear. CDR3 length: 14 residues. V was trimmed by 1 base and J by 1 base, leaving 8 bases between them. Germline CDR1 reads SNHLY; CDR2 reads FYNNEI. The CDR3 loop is CASSEDWRSYEQYF. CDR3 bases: TGTGCCAGCAGTGAAGATTGGAGATCCTACGAGCAGTACTTC.

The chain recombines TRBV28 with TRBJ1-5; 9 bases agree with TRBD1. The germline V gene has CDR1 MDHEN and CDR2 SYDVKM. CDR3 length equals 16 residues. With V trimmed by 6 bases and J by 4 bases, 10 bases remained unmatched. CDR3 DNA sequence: TGTGCCAGCAGCGCCGGGGGGACAGGGTCAAATCAGCCCCAGCATTTT. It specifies CASSAGGTGSNQPQHF.

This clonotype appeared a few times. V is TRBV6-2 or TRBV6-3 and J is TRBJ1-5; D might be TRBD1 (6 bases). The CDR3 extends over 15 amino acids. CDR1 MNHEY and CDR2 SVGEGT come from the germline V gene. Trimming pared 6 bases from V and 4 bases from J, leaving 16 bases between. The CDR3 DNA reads TGTGCCAGCAGATTAGGAGGGGGGAGGAATCAGCCCCAGCATTTT. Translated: CASRLGGGRNQPQHF.

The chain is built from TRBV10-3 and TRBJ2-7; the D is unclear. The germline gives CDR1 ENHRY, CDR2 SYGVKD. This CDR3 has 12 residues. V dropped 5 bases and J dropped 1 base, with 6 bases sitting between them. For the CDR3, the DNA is TGTGCCATCAGTCCCTCTTCCTACGAGCAGTACTTC. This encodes CAISPSSYEQYF.